Below, 3 T cell receptor beta chains from the same sample are listed, as sequenced in a study of T cell repertoires and HLA-DP antigens. CD4+ cells expanded for around 15 days were restimulated roughly 25 h with allogeneic-DPB1 HeLa cells. Cells were stimulated with HeLa cells transduced with HLA-DPA1/DPB1, HLA-DM, invariant chain and CD80. TCRdb's copy holds only in-frame clones and misses some; the assay was immunoSEQ multiplex PCR. The profile shows about 2,000 clones, around 68% of them singletons. Material: CD137- CD4+ T cells from cultured PBMCs. These receptors were taken from a man in his forties or fifties in good health and CMV-seronegative.

The chain is built from TRBV2 and TRBJ1-2, with 8 bases matching TRBD1. The CDR3 has 15 residues. J gave up 2 bases and V 4 bases, and 6 bases lay outside the gene matches. CDR1 and CDR2 from the germline V gene are SNHLY and FYNNEI. The CDR3 here is CASSGVTGANYGYTF. The CDR3 DNA sequence: TGTGCCAGCAGTGGAGTGACAGGGGCCAACTATGGCTACACCTTC.

The chain uses TRBV25-1 and TRBJ2-1; D ambiguous. Trimming stripped 5 bases from V and 10 bases from J, with 6 bases between. Germline V CDR1 and CDR2: MGHDK, SYGVNS. The CDR3 sequence is 10 residues long. The CDR3 region is CASSNGEQFF. The CDR3 DNA reads as TGTGCCAGCAGTAATGGGGAGCAGTTCTTC.

The V and J genes are TRBV5-1 and TRBJ2-7, with D tentatively TRBD1 or TRBD2 (6 bases each). Germline CDR1 and CDR2: SGHRS and YFSETQ. The CDR3 has 14 amino acids. Trimming cost V 5 bases and J 3 bases, with 15 bases left between them. CDR3 loop: CASRSGGGDYEQYF. The CDR3 DNA reads as TGCGCCAGCAGGTCAGGAGGGGGAGACTACGAGCAGTACTTC.